Listed here are 2 T cell receptor beta chains from one sample, sequenced in a study of identical twins. TCRdb redid the calling of the 5' RACE reads with MiXCR, one entry per CDR3 protein. The sample gives roughly 710,000 distinct CDR3 sequences, 5.5% to 7.5% of which show up once; approximately 2% is in the top ten. Sequenced material: naive T cells sorted from blood. The receptors derive from a young man in good health.

Many counts were recorded for this clonotype. The CDR3 nucleotides read TGCGCCAGCAGCTTCCCCCAGGGGAACTCGGACTATGGCTACACCTTC. Amino acids: CASSFPQGNSDYGYTF. This chain connects TRBV4-1 to TRBJ1-2; a possible D gene is TRBD1 (6 bases). The germline gives CDR1 MGHRA, CDR2 YSYEKL. With 5 bases removed from V and 3 bases from J, the gap between germline ends came to 19 bases. The CDR3 loop spans 16 amino acids.

The chain is built from TRBV12-3 or TRBV12-4 and TRBJ2-3; no definite D call. The CDR3 sequence is 12 residues long. V was cut by 7 bases and J by 6 bases, with 11 bases left in between. The CDR3 loop reads CASKIGSDTQYF. For the CDR3, the DNA is TGTGCCAGCAAGATTGGAAGTGATACGCAGTATTTT.